This T cell receptor beta chain emerged from a study of TIL therapy for anti-PD-1-resistant metastatic lung cancer. Whole-study context: Median patient age was about 56, ranging about 38-80 years. Median tumor mutation burden was under 1.6 mutations per megabase. Notes on the study in general: Many TIL product clones were absent from baseline tumor, suggesting clonal contraction.

The time point: pre-treatment sample, taken before nivolumab and TIL therapy. The tumor samples were excised metastases, mostly pleural nodules or supraclavicular lymph nodes. Stage 4 NSCLC adults joined between October 2017 and 2020. Comment on this clone: The antigen is undetermined.

This was the immunoSEQ v3 assay. This table comes from immunoSEQ multiplex PCR, and its TCRdb copy is limited to in-frame clones, with some not included. This table holds tens of thousands of clones, less than 75% found once. V gave up 7 bases and J gave up 5 bases; unmatched junction bases: 14. This CDR3 comprises 16 residues. Germline CDR1 is LNHNV and CDR2 is YYDKDF (reference sequence). The sequencing used tumor tissue, collected at baseline. The chain has TRBV15 and TRBJ2-5, with 9 bases identical to TRBD1. This sequence originates from a person aged 25-85 years with non-small cell lung cancer. The CDR3 nucleotides read TGTGCCACCAACAGGGGGCTGATTCAAGGGGAGGAGACCCAGTACTTC. Amino acids: CATNRGLIQGEETQYF.